This TCR beta chain was identified during a study of shared clonotypes between healthy human individuals. Study-wide background: CD8 memory received one plate per donor, CD8 naive two, CD4 memory three and CD4 naive three.

This was a deep-level run. Sorted-subset replicate PCRs used 150 to 200 ng DNA, approximately 27,000 T cell genomes. The data were produced by immunoSEQ multiplex PCR, yet TCRdb's version contains in-frame clones alone and is incomplete. The data contain more than 2 million clones, roughly 95% of them singletons. CDR3 length: 17 residues. Germline lookup yields CDR1 SGHVS and CDR2 FQNEAQ. V shed 4 bases and J 3 bases; nucleotides not matched to a gene: 13. This sequence originates from a man younger than 30 in good health. The chain combines TRBV7-8 with TRBJ2-3; 7 bases line up with TRBD2. Specimen: naive CD4+ T cells sorted from blood. Subset reported: CD45RA+ positively selected. The CDR3 DNA sequence: TGTGCCAGCAGCTCCGCGTATTATTTCGGGGGGACAGATACGCAGTATTTT. As protein: CASSSAYYFGGTDTQYF.